Shown below are 17 T cell receptor beta chains from a single sample sequenced in a study of shared clonotypes between healthy human individuals. Assay used: immunoSEQ multiplex PCR; TCRdb lists only in-frame clones, some missing. Of nearly 750,000 clones listed, 72% are singletons. Sequencing input: memory CD4+ T cells sorted from blood. Subset: CD45RA-negative fraction. These receptor sequences come from a woman between 25 and 40 years old in good health.

The V gene is TRBV19, the J gene TRBJ2-1; TRBD2 matches 11 bases. Germline V CDR1 and CDR2: LNHDA, SQIVND (reference sequence). After removal of 7 bases from V and 5 bases from J, the junction contained 10 bases not matched to a gene. This CDR3 is 16 amino acids long. The CDR3 is CASTSRLAGTNNEQFF. In nucleotides, the CDR3 is TGTGCCAGTACCAGTCGACTAGCGGGAACAAACAATGAGCAGTTCTTC.

The chain is built from TRBV4-2 and TRBJ2-5; TRBD2 matches at 15 bases. V dropped 4 bases and J dropped 4; count of bases not matched to a gene: 13. Germline lookup yields CDR1 LGHNA and CDR2 YNFKEQ. The CDR3 has 19 amino acids. Here the CDR3 DNA reads TGTGCCAGCAGCCGCCGAGGACTAGCGGGAGGGCACCAGGGAGAGACCCAGTACTTC. Its translation: CASSRRGLAGGHQGETQYF.

The chain recombines TRBV19 with TRBJ2-7; 11 bases agree with TRBD2. The germline V gene has CDR1 LNHDA and CDR2 SQIVND (reference sequence). V trimming: 4 bases; J trimming: 5 bases; junction bases outside the gene matches: 7. CDR3 size: 15 residues. The CDR3 sequence is CASSNLAGGFDEQYF. Written as DNA, the CDR3 is TGTGCCAGTAGTAACCTAGCGGGAGGTTTCGACGAGCAGTACTTC.

This clone has only a few counts. This sequence joins TRBV7-9 and TRBJ2-7; 16 bases match TRBD2. The germline V gene encodes CDR1 SEHNR and CDR2 FQNEAQ (reference sequence). The CDR3 has 18 amino acids. Trimming removed 2 bases from V and 6 bases from J; junction bases left unmatched: 10. The CDR3 nucleotides are TGTGCCAGCAGCTTATACCCGGGACTAGCGGGAGGGCCCCGCGAGCAGTACTTC. Residues: CASSLYPGLAGGPREQYF.

Concerning this clone itself: One junction end does not reproduce the germline sequence, and a read error may be involved. The chain links TRBV5-1 to TRBJ2-3; D unclear. The CDR3 runs to 17 residues. Germline lookup yields CDR1 SGHRS and CDR2 YFSETQ. This CDR3 reads CASSLALVWDGTDTQYF. In nucleotides, the CDR3 is TGCGCCAGCAGCTTGGCCCTGGTATGGGATGGCACCGATACGCAGTATTTT.

Points on this clone: This sample includes further DNA sequences coding for the same CDR3. The chain links TRBV5-1 to TRBJ2-1, with 11 bases matching TRBD2. From germline, CDR1 is SGHRS and CDR2 YFSETQ. The V segment lost 4 bases and the J segment 7 bases; nucleotides outside the gene matches: 10. The CDR3 is made up of 16 amino acids. CDR3 region: CASSPSGLAGVNEQFF. The CDR3 coding sequence is TGCGCCAGCAGCCCCTCCGGACTAGCGGGCGTAAATGAGCAGTTCTTC.

The V call is TRBV4-1, the J call TRBJ1-3; 7 bases are shared with TRBD1. After removal of 4 bases from V and 3 bases from J, the junction contained 6 bases not matched to a gene. Germline CDR1 MGHRA, CDR2 YSYEKL. This CDR3 is built from 15 residues. Written as DNA, the CDR3 is TGCGCCAGCAGCCGAGACAGGGTGGGTGGAAACACCATATATTTT. Its translation: CASSRDRVGGNTIYF.

This clone was counted ten times or more. CDR3 loop: CASSNHREETQYF. Here the CDR3 DNA reads TGTGCCAGCAGTAACCACAGGGAAGAGACCCAGTACTTC. This chain joins TRBV6-5 and TRBJ2-5; D is possibly TRBD1 (6 bases). CDR3 length: 13 residues. Per germline, CDR1 MNHEY and CDR2 SVGAGI. The V end was cut by 5 bases, the J end by 3 bases, with 10 bases between.

DNA for the CDR3: TGTGCCAGTAGTGGGGGGACTAGAGACGAGCAGTACTTC. It translates to CASSGGTRDEQYF. This rearrangement joins TRBV19 to TRBJ2-7, with 8 bases that match TRBD2. Unmatched junction bases numbered 5, after V lost 5 bases and J lost 5 bases. This CDR3 spans 13 amino acids. Germline assignment: CDR1 LNHDA and CDR2 SQIVND (reference sequence). The full variable domain, rest sourced from reference TRBV19 and TRBJ2-7, is DGGITQSPKYLFRKEGQNVTLSCEQNLNHDAMYWYRQDPGQGLRLIYYSQIVNDFQKGDIAEGYSVSREKKESFPLTVTSAQKNPTAFYLCASSGGTRDEQYFGPGTRLTVT.

This clone was seen many times. This CDR3 is CASSRTREETQYF. CDR3 DNA: TGCGCCAGCAGCCGGACTAGGGAGGAGACCCAGTACTTC. V and J are TRBV5-1 and TRBJ2-5; 7 bases are a match to TRBD2. Germline CDR1 SGHRS, CDR2 YFSETQ. Unmatched junction bases numbered 5, after V lost 4 bases and J lost 5 bases. This CDR3 contains 13 residues. Full variable domain (remainder filled in from reference TRBV5-1 and TRBJ2-5): KAGVTQTPRYLIKTRGQQVTLSCSPISGHRSVSWYQQTPGQGLQFLFEYFSETQRNKGNFPGRFSGRQFSNSRSEMNVSTLELGDSALYLCASSRTREETQYFGPGTRLLVL.

The V and J genes are TRBV18 and TRBJ2-3; D may correspond to TRBD1 or TRBD2 (5 bases each). Trimming removed 3 bases from V and 4 bases from J, with 11 bases in between. CDR1 is KGHSH, CDR2 LQKENI, per germline. This CDR3 has 14 residues. As DNA, the CDR3 is TGTGCCAGCTCACCTTGGGGGACCGCAGATACGCAGTATTTT. It specifies CASSPWGTADTQYF.

The V and J genes are TRBV7-9 and TRBJ1-4; D is uncertain. CDR1 and CDR2 from the germline V gene are SEHNR and FQNEAQ (reference sequence). The V end lost 1 base, the J end lost 7 bases, and 7 bases lay between the germline ends. The CDR3 covers 13 residues. The CDR3 spells CASSLGLGEKLFF. The DNA of the CDR3 is TGTGCCAGCAGCTTAGGGCTGGGTGAAAAACTGTTTTTT. The whole variable domain, filled in from reference TRBV7-9 and TRBJ1-4, reads DTGVSQNPRHKITKRGQNVTFRCDPISEHNRLYWYRQTLGQGPEFLTYFQNEAQLEKSRLLSDRFSAERPKGSFSTLEIQRTEQGDSAMYLCASSLGLGEKLFFGSGTQLSVL.

The gene calls are TRBV7-9 and TRBJ2-5, with D possibly called TRBD1 or TRBD2 (5 bases each). V lost 4 bases and J 1 base, leaving 10 bases between the germline ends. The germline CDR1 and CDR2 sequences are SEHNR and FQNEAQ (reference sequence). CDR3 size: 14 residues. The CDR3 protein is CASSYGTGQETQYF. In nucleotides, the CDR3 is TGTGCCAGCAGCTACGGGACGGGCCAAGAGACCCAGTACTTC.

This clone came up a few times. The chain couples TRBV7-9 to TRBJ2-3; 7 bases line up with TRBD2. The CDR3 totals 14 residues. V lost 5 bases and J lost 3; bases outside the gene matches: 5. Germline CDR1 is SEHNR and CDR2 is FQNEAQ (reference sequence). The CDR3, as DNA: TGTGCCAGCAGCCCGCGACTAGCTACAGATACGCAGTATTTT. Its protein product is CASSPRLATDTQYF. Drawing the rest from reference TRBV7-9 and TRBJ2-3, the complete variable domain is DTGVSQNPRHKITKRGQNVTFRCDPISEHNRLYWYRQTLGQGPEFLTYFQNEAQLEKSRLLSDRFSAERPKGSFSTLEIQRTEQGDSAMYLCASSPRLATDTQYFGPGTRLTVL.

This sequence joins TRBV2 and TRBJ2-1, with 8 bases aligning to TRBD1. This CDR3 is built from 13 residues. CDR1 and CDR2 from the germline V gene are SNHLY and FYNNEI. Trimming at V came to 9 bases and at J to 5 bases, leaving 6 bases not matched to a gene. For the CDR3, the DNA is TGTGCCAGTGGACAGGGTACTAACAATGAGCAGTTCTTC. Protein: CASGQGTNNEQFF.

The CDR3 region has the DNA TGTGCCAGCAGCTTAGTGGGACAGGGGTTGCCTGGCTACACCTTC. The encoded protein is CASSLVGQGLPGYTF. The rearrangement joins TRBV7-9 to TRBJ1-2, with 10 bases aligning to TRBD1. V lost 1 base to trimming and J lost 7 bases; unmatched junction nucleotides: 6. There are 15 residues in the CDR3. Per germline, CDR1 SEHNR and CDR2 FQNEAQ (reference sequence).

This clone was seen a few times. The chain has TRBV27 and TRBJ2-1, with a tentative D call TRBD2 (5 bases). CDR3 length equals 16 residues. The ends were cut back, 3 bases at V and 6 bases at J, with 18 bases in the middle. Germline V lookup: CDR1 MNHEY, CDR2 SMNVEV (reference sequence). The CDR3, as DNA: TGTGCCAGCAGTTTCCAAGACCCCCGAGGAGGCAATGAGCAGTTCTTC. This codes for CASSFQDPRGGNEQFF.